The T cell receptor (beta chain) under discussion was sequenced for a study of blood T cell repertoires in COVID-19. The overall study: Acute and convalescent COVID-19 samples came from the United States, Italy and Spain.

Generated by immunoSEQ multiplex PCR, the TCRdb table keeps only in-frame clones and is missing some. The sample holds around 150,000 clones, 84% seen once. Sequenced sample: peripheral blood. This sequence was found in a woman older than 75 in a cohort sampled during active or convalescent COVID-19.

The CDR3 spells CASSLASGGAVYEQYF. The CDR3 DNA follows: TGCGCCAGCAGCTTGGCGAGCGGGGGGGCCGTATACGAGCAGTACTTC. The V call is TRBV5-1, the J call TRBJ2-7, with TRBD2 matching over 10 bases. V lost 0 bases and J lost 4; bases outside the gene matches: 7. The germline V gene encodes CDR1 SGHRS and CDR2 YFSETQ. This CDR3 spans 16 amino acids.